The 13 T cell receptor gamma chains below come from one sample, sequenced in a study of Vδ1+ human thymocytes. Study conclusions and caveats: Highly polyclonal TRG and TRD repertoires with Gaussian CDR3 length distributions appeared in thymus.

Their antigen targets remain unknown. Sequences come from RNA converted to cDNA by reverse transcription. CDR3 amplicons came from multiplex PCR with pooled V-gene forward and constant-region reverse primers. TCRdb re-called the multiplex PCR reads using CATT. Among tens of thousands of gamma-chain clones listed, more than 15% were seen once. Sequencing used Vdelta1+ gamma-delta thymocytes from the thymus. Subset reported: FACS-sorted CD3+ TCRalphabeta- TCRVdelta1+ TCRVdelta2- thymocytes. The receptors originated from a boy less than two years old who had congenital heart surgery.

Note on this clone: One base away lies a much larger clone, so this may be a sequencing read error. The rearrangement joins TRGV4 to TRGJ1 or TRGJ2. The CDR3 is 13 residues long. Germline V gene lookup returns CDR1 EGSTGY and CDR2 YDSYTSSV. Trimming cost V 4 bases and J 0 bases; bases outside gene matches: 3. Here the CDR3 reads CATWEPNYYKKLF. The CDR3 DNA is TGTGCCACCTGGGAACCGAATTATTATAAGAAACTCTTT.

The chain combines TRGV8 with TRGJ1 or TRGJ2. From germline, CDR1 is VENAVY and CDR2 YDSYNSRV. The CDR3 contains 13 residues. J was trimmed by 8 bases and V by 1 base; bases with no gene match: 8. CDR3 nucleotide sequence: TGTGCCACCTGGGATAGACCTCCGGATAAGAAACTCTTT. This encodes CATWDRPPDKKLF.

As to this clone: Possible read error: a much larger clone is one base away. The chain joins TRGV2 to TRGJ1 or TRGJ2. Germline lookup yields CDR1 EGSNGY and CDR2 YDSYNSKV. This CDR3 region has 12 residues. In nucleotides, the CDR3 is TGTGCCACCTGGGGCGGGCACTATAAGAAACTCTTT. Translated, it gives CATWGGHYKKLF.

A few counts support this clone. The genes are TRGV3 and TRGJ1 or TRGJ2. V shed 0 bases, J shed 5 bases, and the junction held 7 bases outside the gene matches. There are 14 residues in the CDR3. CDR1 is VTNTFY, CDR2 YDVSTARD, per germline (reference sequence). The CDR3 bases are TGTGCCACCTGGGACAGGCACGAGGATTATAAGAAACTCTTT. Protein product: CATWDRHEDYKKLF.

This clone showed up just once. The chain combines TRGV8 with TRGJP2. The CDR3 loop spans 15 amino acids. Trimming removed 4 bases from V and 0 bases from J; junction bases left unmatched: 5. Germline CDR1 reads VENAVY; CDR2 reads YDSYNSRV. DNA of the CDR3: TGTGCCACCTGGGACCAGTATAGTAGTGATTGGATCAAGACGTTT. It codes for CATWDQYSSDWIKTF.

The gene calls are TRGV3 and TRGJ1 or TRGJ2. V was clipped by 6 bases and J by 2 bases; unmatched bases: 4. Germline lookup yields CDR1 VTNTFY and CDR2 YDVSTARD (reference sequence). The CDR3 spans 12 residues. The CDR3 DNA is TGTGCCACCTGGTGGGATTATTATAAGAAACTCTTT. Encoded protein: CATWWDYYKKLF.

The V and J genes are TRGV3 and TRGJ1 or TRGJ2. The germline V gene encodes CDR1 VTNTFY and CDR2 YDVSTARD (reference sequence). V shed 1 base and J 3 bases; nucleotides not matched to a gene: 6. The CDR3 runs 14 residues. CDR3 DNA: TGTGCCACCTGGGACAGCCTACTTTATTATAAGAAACTCTTT. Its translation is CATWDSLLYYKKLF.

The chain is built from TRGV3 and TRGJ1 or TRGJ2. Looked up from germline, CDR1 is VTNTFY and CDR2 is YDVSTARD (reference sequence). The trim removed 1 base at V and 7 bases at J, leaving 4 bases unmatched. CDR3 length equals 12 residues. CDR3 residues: CATWDRTYKKLF. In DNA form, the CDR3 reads TGTGCCACCTGGGACAGAACCTATAAGAAACTCTTT.

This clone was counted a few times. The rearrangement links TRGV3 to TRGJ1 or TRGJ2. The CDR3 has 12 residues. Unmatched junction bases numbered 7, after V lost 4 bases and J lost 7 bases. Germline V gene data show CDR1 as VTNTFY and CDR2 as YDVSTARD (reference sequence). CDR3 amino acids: CATWENRYKKLF. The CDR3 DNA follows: TGTGCCACCTGGGAAAATCGGTATAAGAAACTCTTT.

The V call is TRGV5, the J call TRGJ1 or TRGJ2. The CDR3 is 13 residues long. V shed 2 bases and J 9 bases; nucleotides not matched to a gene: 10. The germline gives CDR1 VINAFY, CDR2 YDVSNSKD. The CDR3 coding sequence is TGTGCCACCTGGGACAACCGGGCTTGTAAGAAACTCTTT. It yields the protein CATWDNRACKKLF.

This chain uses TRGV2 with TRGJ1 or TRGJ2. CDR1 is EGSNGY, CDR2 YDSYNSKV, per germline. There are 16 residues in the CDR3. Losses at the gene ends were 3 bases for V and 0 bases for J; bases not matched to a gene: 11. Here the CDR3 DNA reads TGTGCCACCTGGGACAGGCCAACGGAGAATTATTATAAGAAACTCTTT. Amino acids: CATWDRPTENYYKKLF.

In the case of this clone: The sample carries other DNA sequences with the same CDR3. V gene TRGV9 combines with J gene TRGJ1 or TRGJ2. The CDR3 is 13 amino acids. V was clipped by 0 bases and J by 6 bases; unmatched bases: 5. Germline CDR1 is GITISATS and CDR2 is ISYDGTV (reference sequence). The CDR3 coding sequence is TGTGCCTTGTGGGAGGTGCAGCGTTATAAGAAACTCTTT. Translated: CALWEVQRYKKLF.

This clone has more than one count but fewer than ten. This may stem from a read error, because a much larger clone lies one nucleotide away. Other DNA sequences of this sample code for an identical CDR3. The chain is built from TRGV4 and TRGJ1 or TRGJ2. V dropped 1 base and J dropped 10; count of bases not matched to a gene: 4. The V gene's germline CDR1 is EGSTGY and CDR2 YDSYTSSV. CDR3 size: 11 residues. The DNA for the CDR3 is TGTGCCACCTGGGATGGTTACAAGAAACTCTTT. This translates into CATWDGYKKLF.